The sequence of this TCR beta chain was determined in a study of brain T cells in children with intractable seizures. Some clones are missing from TCRdb's copy, which holds only in-frame ones; the method was immunoSEQ multiplex PCR. In the table there are some 80,000 clones, under 95% of which are singletons. Trimming took 1 base from V and 0 from J; bases not matched to a gene: 6. This CDR3 comprises 18 residues. CDR1 is LNHDA, CDR2 SQIVND, per germline (reference sequence). The specimen comprised peripheral blood, sampled at surgery. The clonotype comes from a girl aged 2 to 9 with Rasmussen encephalitis and intractable seizures. This chain joins TRBV19 and TRBJ2-6; 7 bases align to TRBD1. The CDR3 loop reads CASSIVPGTVSGANVLTF. The DNA for the CDR3 is TGTGCCAGTAGTATAGTCCCCGGGACAGTCTCTGGGGCCAACGTCCTGACTTTC.